This T cell receptor beta chain was sequenced for a study of post-analysis software for immune sequencing data. Study-wide background: In terms of disease course, relapsing-remitting, secondary progressive and progressive-relapsing multiple sclerosis were included.

Findings and caveats of the study: Included in a set of about 5 TRBV segments more frequent in patients than controls were TRBV5-6, TRBV5-1 and TRBV20-1. With F measure, samples from one preparation batch clustered together strongly. Comparison with controls showed significantly lower normalized Chao1 diversity in multiple sclerosis patients.

The V segment lost 1 base and the J segment 4 bases; nucleotides outside the gene matches: 5. Germline assignment: CDR1 SEHNR and CDR2 FQNEAQ (reference sequence). CDR3 size: 15 residues. This clonotype was seen more than once but under ten times. Its matching antigen is unknown. Included in the TCR beta cDNA libraries were unique molecular identifiers. Roughly 450,000 cDNA molecules came from around 1 to 9.1 million T cells. TCRdb called the PCR reads again in MiXCR, with one record for every CDR3 protein. Among roughly 570,000 distinct CDR3 sequences listed, around 36% were seen once. This sequence originates from a girl aged 2-17 years with multiple sclerosis. Sample: blood. The gene calls are TRBV7-9 and TRBJ2-3; 7 bases align to TRBD2. The DNA for the CDR3 is TGTGCCAGCAGCTTAGGGCTAGCGGCGTCAGATACGCAGTATTTT. Protein product: CASSLGLAASDTQYF.